This TCR beta chain derives from a study of blood T cell repertoires in COVID-19. The repertoire was sequenced with immunoSEQ multiplex PCR; TCRdb's copy has only in-frame clones and lacks some. The sample holds 300,000 to 450,000 clones; 89% are singletons and the top ten take 3%. The CDR3 has 17 amino acids. CDR1 is LNHDA, CDR2 SQIVND, per germline (reference sequence). Trimming stripped 0 bases from V and 3 bases from J, with 17 bases between. This receptor was taken from a woman aged 25-40 years with COVID-19, enrolled during active disease. The chain employs TRBV19 and TRBJ1-1, with no clear D. The sequenced sample was peripheral blood. CDR3 DNA: TGTGCCAGTAGTATAGAGGCCCTCTGGGTGAGGTACACTGAAGCTTTCTTT. Encoded protein: CASSIEALWVRYTEAFF. The whole variable domain, remainder taken from reference TRBV19 and TRBJ1-1, is DGGITQSPKYLFRKEGQNVTLSCEQNLNHDAMYWYRQDPGQGLRLIYYSQIVNDFQKGDIAEGYSVSREKKESFPLTVTSAQKNPTAFYLCASSIEALWVRYTEAFFGQGTRLTVV.